The clone carrying this T cell receptor beta chain came up a few times. The data stem from a study of blood T cell repertoires in COVID-19. As for the study in general: Researchers got acute and convalescent COVID-19 samples from the United States, Italy and Spain. Nucleic acid was either cDNA or gDNA, and it came from T cells, B-cell-depleted T cells, or PBMCs.

Original methodology: Reference gene primer amplification gave nucleated cell count estimates. Method: immunoSEQ multiplex PCR; TCRdb's copy keeps in-frame clones and lacks some. The V and J calls and clone size are taken from that table; D and trimming were inferred from the DNA. The repertoire consists of about 440,000 clones, with roughly 91% occurring once and the leading ten covering 4% to 5.5%. Trimming shortened V by 0 bases and J by 1 base, and 15 bases separated the two germline ends. Germline loops: CDR1 ENHRY, CDR2 SYGVKD. CDR3 length: 17 amino acids. This clonotype was sampled from a woman in her twenties or thirties with acute or convalescent COVID-19. What was sequenced was peripheral blood. This chain joins TRBV10-3 and TRBJ1-2; no reliable D call. This CDR3 is CAISESVAGPVNYGYTF. In DNA, the CDR3 is TGTGCCATCAGTGAGTCGGTGGCAGGCCCCGTTAACTATGGCTACACCTTC.